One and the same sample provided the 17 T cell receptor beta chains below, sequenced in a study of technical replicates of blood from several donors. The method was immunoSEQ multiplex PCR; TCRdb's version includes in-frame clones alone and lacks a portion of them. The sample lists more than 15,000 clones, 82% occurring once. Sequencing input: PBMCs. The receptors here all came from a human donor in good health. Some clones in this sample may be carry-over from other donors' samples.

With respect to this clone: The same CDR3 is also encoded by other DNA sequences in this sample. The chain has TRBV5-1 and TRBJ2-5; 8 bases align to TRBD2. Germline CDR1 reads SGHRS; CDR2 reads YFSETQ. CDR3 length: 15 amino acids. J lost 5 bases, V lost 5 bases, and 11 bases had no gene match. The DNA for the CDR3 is TGCGCCAGCAGGCCGGGAGGGGCAGCACAGGAGACCCAGTACTTC. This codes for CASRPGGAAQETQYF.

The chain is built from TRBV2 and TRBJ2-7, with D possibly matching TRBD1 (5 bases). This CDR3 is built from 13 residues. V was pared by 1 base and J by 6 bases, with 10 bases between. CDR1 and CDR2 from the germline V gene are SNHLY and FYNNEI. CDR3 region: CASSEVREGEQYF. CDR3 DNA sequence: TGTGCCAGCAGTGAAGTCAGGGAAGGCGAGCAGTACTTC.

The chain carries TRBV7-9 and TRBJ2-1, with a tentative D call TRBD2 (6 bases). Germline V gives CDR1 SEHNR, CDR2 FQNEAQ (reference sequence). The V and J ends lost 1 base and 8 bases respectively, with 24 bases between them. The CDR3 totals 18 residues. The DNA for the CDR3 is TGTGCCAGCAGCTTAGGCGTTTCCCGGGACTCAGTACTGGATGAGCAGTTCTTC. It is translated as CASSLGVSRDSVLDEQFF.

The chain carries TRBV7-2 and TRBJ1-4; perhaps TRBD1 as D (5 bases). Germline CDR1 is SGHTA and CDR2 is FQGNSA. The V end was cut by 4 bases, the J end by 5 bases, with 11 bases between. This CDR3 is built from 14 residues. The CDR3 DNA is TGTGCCAGCAGCTCACAGGTCTCCAATGAAAAACTGTTTTTT. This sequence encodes CASSSQVSNEKLFF.

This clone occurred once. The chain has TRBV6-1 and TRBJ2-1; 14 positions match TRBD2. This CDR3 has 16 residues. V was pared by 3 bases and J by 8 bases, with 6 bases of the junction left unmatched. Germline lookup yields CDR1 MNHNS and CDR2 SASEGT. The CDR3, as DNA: TGTGCCAGCAGTGACCCGCGACTAGCGGGAGGGGATGAGCAGTTCTTC. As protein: CASSDPRLAGGDEQFF.

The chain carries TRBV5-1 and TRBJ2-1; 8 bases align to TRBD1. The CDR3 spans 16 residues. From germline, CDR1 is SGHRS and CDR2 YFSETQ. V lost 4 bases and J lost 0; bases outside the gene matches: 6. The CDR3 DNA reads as TGCGCCAGCAGCGGCACAGGGGGAAGCTCCTACAATGAGCAGTTCTTC. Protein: CASSGTGGSSYNEQFF.

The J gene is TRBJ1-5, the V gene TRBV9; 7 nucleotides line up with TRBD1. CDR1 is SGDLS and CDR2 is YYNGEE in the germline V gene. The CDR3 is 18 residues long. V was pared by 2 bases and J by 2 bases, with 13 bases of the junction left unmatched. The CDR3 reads CASSVRQSTGVGNQPQHF. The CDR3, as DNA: TGTGCCAGCAGCGTTCGGCAGAGTACAGGGGTTGGCAATCAGCCCCAGCATTTT.

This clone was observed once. The CDR3 sequence is CASRRTGPYEQYF. DNA for the CDR3: TGTGCCAGCAGGAGGACAGGACCCTACGAGCAGTACTTC. The rearrangement links TRBV6-5 to TRBJ2-7, with 7 nucleotides matching TRBD1. Per germline, CDR1 MNHEY and CDR2 SVGAGI. The J segment lost 2 bases and the V segment lost 6 bases, leaving 4 bases of the junction unmatched. This CDR3 spans 13 amino acids.

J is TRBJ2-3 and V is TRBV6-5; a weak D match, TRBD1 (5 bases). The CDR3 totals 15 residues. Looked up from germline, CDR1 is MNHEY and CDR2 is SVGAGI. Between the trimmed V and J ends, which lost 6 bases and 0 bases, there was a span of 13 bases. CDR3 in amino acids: CASSTQGQSTDTQYF. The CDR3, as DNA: TGTGCCAGCAGCACCCAGGGCCAGAGCACAGATACGCAGTATTTT.

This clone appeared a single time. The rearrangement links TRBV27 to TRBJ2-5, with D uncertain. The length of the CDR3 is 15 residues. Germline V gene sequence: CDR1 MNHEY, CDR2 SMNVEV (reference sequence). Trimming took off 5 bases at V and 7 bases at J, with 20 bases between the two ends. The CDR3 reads CASSQDMSTMGTQYF. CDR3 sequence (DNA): TGTGCCAGCAGTCAAGACATGAGTACGATGGGGACCCAGTACTTC.

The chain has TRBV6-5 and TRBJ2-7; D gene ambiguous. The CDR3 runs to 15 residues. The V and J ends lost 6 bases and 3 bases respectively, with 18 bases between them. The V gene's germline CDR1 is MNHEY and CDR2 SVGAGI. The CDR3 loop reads CASRRGDRMVYEQYF. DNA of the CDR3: TGTGCCAGCAGGAGAGGTGATCGGATGGTCTACGAGCAGTACTTC.

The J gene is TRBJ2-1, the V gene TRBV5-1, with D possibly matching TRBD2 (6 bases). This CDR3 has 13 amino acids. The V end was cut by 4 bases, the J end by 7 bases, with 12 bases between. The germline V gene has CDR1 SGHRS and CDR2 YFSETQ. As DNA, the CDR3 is TGCGCCAGCAGCACGGGAGCTGGTAATGAGCAGTTCTTC. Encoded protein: CASSTGAGNEQFF.

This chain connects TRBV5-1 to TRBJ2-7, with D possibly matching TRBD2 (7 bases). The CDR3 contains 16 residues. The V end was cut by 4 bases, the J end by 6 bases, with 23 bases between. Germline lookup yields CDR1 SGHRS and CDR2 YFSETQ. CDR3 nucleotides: TGCGCCAGCAGCCCGGGATCTCGGGGGGCTGTGTCCGAGCAGTACTTC. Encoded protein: CASSPGSRGAVSEQYF. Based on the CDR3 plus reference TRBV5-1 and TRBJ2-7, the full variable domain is KAGVTQTPRYLIKTRGQQVTLSCSPISGHRSVSWYQQTPGQGLQFLFEYFSETQRNKGNFPGRFSGRQFSNSRSEMNVSTLELGDSALYLCASSPGSRGAVSEQYFGPGTRLTVT.

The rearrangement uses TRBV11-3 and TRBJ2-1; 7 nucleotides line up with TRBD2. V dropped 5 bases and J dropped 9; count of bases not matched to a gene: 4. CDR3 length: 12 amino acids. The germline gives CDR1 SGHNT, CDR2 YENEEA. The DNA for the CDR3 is TGTGCCAGCAGCCCCTCTAGCGGTGAGCAGTTCTTC. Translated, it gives CASSPSSGEQFF.

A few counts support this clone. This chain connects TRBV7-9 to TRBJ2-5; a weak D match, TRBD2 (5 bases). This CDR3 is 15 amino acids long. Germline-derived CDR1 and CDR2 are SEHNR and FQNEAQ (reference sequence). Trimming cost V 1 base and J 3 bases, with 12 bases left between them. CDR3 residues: CASSLVGSVEETQYF. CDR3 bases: TGTGCCAGCAGCTTAGTTGGTAGCGTGGAAGAGACCCAGTACTTC.

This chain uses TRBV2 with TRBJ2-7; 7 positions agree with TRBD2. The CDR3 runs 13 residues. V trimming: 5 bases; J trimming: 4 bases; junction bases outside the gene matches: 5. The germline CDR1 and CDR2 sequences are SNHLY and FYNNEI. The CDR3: CASSRDYFYEQYF. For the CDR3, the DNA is TGTGCCAGCAGTCGGGACTACTTTTACGAGCAGTACTTC.

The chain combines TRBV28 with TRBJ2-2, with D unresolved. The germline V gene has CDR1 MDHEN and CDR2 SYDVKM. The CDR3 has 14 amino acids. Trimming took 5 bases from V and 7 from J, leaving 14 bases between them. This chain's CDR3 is CASSPPHFLGELFF. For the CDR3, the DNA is TGTGCCAGCAGTCCCCCTCACTTCCTCGGGGAGCTGTTTTTT.